Below are 6 T cell receptor beta chains sequenced from a single sample in a study of breast tumors, draining lymph nodes, adjacent tissues (dated by TCRdb to 2015 to 2016). Lymph node samples were obtained from the axillary draining lymph nodes of breast cancer patients. The protocol used for the library was multiplex PCR. The instrument was an Illumina HiSeq 2000. TCRdb's own reprocessing of the public reads used fastp at Q25 and MiXCR and kept productive beta chains. Rows are combined by CDR3 protein, so each entry shows the most common genes and DNA. The sample table records about 89,000 distinct CDR3 sequences; approximately 31% of these occur just once. In total, the top ten clones hold roughly 8.1% of the sample. The sample was axillary lymph node tissue. These receptors originate from a female donor with breast cancer. Some clones in this sample may be carry-over from other donors' samples.

Ten or more counts support this clonotype. This sequence joins TRBV7-8 and TRBJ2-3, with TRBD2 identical over 11 bases. V trimming: 3 bases; J trimming: 6 bases; junction bases outside the gene matches: 14. The germline CDR1 and CDR2 sequences are SGHVS and FQNEAQ. The CDR3 consists of 18 residues. The CDR3 is CASSFGLAGGPGLDTQYF. In nucleotides, the CDR3 is TGTGCCAGCAGCTTTGGGCTAGCGGGAGGTCCAGGCCTCGATACGCAGTATTTT.

This clonotype occurred many times. The chain uses TRBV19 and TRBJ1-5; no firm D call. This CDR3 spans 14 amino acids. Between the trimmed V and J ends, which lost 7 bases and 0 bases, there was a span of 10 bases. Germline CDR1 and CDR2: LNHDA and SQIVND (reference sequence). The CDR3 spells CASIGLDSNQPQHF. The CDR3 DNA follows: TGTGCCAGTATCGGACTGGATAGCAATCAGCCCCAGCATTTT.

Concerning this clonotype itself: This CDR3 is missing its conserved last phenylalanine or tryptophan, likely due to a read error. The chain combines TRBV5-1 with TRBJ1-2, with D possibly TRBD1 on 6 matching bases. In germline, CDR1 is SGHRS, CDR2 YFSETQ. V gave up 3 bases and J gave up 6 bases, with 12 bases separating them. This CDR3 has 13 residues. The CDR3 is CASSSSAGDGYTS. As DNA, the CDR3 is TGCGCCAGCAGCTCTTCGGCAGGGGATGGCTACACCTCC.

This CDR3 is CASSYGGGGNNEQFF. CDR3 DNA sequence: TGTGCCAGCAGTTACGGGGGGGGTGGCAACAATGAGCAGTTCTTC. V gene TRBV6-5 combines with J gene TRBJ2-1; 7 positions agree with TRBD2. Per germline, CDR1 MNHEY and CDR2 SVGAGI. CDR3 size: 15 residues. The J segment lost 5 bases and the V segment lost 2 bases, leaving 6 bases of the junction unmatched.

With regard to this clonotype: Because the CDR3's place on the DNA is in doubt, the DNA is left out and the CDR3 is given as listed by TCRdb. V usage is TRBV7-2 and J usage is TRBJ2-1; the table's D call of TRBD2 was not tested on the DNA. Per the germline V gene, CDR1 is SGHTA and CDR2 is FQGNSA. The CDR3 has 21 amino acids, counting both end residues. This CDR3 reads CASSPLCASSQELAGRSEQFF.

The chain has TRBV7-3 and TRBJ2-1; the D gene is possibly TRBD2 (7 bases). CDR3 length: 16 amino acids. Looked up from germline, CDR1 is SGHTA and CDR2 is FQGTGA. V lost 2 bases and J 2 bases, leaving 13 bases between the germline ends. The CDR3 here is CASSLAGAGTYNEQFF. DNA of the CDR3: TGTGCCAGCAGCTTAGCGGGGGCGGGAACCTACAATGAGCAGTTCTTC.